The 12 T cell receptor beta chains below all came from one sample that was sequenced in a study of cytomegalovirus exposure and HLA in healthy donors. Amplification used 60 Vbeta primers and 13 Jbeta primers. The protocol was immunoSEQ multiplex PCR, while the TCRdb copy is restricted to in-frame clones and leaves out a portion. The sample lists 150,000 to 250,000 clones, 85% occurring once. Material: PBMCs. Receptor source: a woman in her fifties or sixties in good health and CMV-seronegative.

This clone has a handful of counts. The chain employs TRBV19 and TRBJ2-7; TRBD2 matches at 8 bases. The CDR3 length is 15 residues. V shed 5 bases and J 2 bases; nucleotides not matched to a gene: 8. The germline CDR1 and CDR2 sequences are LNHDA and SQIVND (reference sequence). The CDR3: CASSANSGITYEQYF. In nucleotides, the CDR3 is TGTGCCAGTAGTGCAAATAGCGGGATTACCTACGAGCAGTACTTC.

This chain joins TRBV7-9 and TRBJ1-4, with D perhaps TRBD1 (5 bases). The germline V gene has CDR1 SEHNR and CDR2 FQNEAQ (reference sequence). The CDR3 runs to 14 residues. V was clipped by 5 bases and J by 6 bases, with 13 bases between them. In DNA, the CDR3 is TGTGCCAGCAGCCAAGGGGCAGGGTATGAAAAACTGTTTTTT. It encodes CASSQGAGYEKLFF.

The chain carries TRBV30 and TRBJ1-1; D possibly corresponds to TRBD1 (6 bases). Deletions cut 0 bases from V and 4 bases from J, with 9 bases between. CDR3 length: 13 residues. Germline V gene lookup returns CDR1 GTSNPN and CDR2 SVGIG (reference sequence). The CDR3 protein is CAWSVGGPTEAFF. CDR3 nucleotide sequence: TGTGCCTGGAGTGTGGGGGGGCCCACTGAAGCTTTCTTT.

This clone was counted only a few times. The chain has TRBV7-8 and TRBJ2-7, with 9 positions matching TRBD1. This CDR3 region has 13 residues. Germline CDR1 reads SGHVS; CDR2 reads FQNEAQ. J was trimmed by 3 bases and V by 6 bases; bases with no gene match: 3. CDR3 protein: CASSRDRDYEQYF. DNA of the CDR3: TGTGCCAGCAGTCGGGACAGGGACTACGAGCAGTACTTC.

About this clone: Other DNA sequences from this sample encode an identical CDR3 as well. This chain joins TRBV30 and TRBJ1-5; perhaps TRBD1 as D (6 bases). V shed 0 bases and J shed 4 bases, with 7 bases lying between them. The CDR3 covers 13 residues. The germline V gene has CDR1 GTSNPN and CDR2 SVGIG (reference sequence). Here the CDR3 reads CAWSVRGNQPQHF. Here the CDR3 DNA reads TGTGCCTGGAGTGTCAGGGGTAATCAGCCCCAGCATTTT.

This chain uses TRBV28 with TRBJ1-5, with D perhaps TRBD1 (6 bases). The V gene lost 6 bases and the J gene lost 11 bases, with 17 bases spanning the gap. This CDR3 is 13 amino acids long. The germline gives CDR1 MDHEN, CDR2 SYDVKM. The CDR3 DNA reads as TGTGCCAGCAGCTCTCAGGGGTGGCAGTCCCAGCATTTT. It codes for CASSSQGWQSQHF.

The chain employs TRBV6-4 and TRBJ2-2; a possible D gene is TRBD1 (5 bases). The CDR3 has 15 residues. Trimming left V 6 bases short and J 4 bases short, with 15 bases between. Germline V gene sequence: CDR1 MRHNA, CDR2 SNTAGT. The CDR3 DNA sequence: TGTGCCAGCAGGGCAGGGTCCCCTGGCACCGGGGAGCTGTTTTTT. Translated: CASRAGSPGTGELFF.

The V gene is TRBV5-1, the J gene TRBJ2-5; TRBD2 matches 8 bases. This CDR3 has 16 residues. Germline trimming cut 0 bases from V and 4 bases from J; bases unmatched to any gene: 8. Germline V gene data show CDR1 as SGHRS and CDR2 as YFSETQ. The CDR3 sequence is CASSLEQGTRAETQYF. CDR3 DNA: TGCGCCAGCAGCTTGGAGCAGGGGACTAGGGCAGAGACCCAGTACTTC. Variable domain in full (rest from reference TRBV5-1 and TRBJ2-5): KAGVTQTPRYLIKTRGQQVTLSCSPISGHRSVSWYQQTPGQGLQFLFEYFSETQRNKGNFPGRFSGRQFSNSRSEMNVSTLELGDSALYLCASSLEQGTRAETQYFGPGTRLLVL.

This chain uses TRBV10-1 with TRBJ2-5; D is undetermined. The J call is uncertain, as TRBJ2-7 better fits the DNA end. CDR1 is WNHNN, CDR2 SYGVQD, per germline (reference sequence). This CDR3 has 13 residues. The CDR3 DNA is TGCGCCAGCAGTCCCAATCCCACTTACGAGCAGTACTTC. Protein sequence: CASSPNPTYEQYF.

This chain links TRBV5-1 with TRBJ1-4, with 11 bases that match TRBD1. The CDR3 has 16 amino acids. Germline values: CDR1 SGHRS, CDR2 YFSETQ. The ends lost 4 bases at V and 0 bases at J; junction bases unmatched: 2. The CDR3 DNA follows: TGCGCCAGCAGCGCGGGACAGGGGGCAACTAATGAAAAACTGTTTTTT. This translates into CASSAGQGATNEKLFF.

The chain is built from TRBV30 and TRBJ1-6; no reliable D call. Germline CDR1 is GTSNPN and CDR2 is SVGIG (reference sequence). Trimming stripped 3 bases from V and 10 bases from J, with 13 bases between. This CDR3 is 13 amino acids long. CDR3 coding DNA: TGTGCCTGGAGATGGGGAGAAGGGTCACCCCTCCACTTT. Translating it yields CAWRWGEGSPLHF. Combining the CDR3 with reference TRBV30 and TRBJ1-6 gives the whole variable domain SQTIHQWPATLVQPVGSPLSLECTVEGTSNPNLYWYRQAAGRGLQLLFYSVGIGQISSEVPQNLSASRPQDRQFILSSKKLLLSDSGFYLCAWRWGEGSPLHFGNGTRLTVT.

CDR3 sequence (DNA): TGTGCCAGCAGTTCTACAGGGGTTGGTTCCGGGGAGCTGTTTTTT. It is translated as CASSSTGVGSGELFF. The V gene is TRBV6-1, the J gene TRBJ2-2, with 7 nucleotides matching TRBD1. CDR3 length equals 15 residues. V dropped 5 bases and J dropped 6; count of bases not matched to a gene: 9. Germline values: CDR1 MNHNS, CDR2 SASEGT.